This T cell receptor (beta chain) came from a study of shared clonotypes between healthy human individuals. Assay execution proceeded at the deep level. Repertoires were generated with immunoSEQ multiplex PCR, while TCRdb's copy carries only in-frame clones and drops some. The table has more than 2,000,000 clones, approximately 95% seen once. In its sample, this clone was seen a few times. Its antigen is as yet unknown. Study outcomes and limitations: Among several donors, 4.5% to 5.5% of naive CD4 clonotypes were found in common. Even with large depth, rarefaction showed that sorted-subset sequencing was incomplete.

A CD45RA-negative memory subset and a CD45RA+ naive subset were separated from the CD4+ cells. The junction had 6 bases not matched to a gene; V was cut back by 4 bases and J by 1 base. The CDR3 is 15 residues long. The germline V gene has CDR1 LNHNV and CDR2 YYDKDF (reference sequence). The gene calls are TRBV15 and TRBJ1-1; 7 nucleotides align to TRBD1. The receptor comes from a man aged 18 to 35 in good health. Some clones in this sample may be carry-over from other donors' samples. The sample was naive CD4+ T cells from PBMCs. Stated subset: CD45RA+ positively selected. The CDR3 region is CATSTRTGPNTEAFF. CDR3 sequence (DNA): TGTGCCACCAGCACGCGGACAGGCCCGAACACTGAAGCTTTCTTT.